One and the same sample provided the 5 T cell receptor beta chains below, sequenced in a study of T cell repertoires in cytomegalovirus infection. TCRdb reprocessed the reads via MiXCR and lists one record per CDR3 protein. The sample consists of some 800,000 distinct CDR3 sequences, approximately 32% of them appearing once. For these receptors, no antigen is known. Specimen: cultured CD8+ T cells from PBMCs, collected from culture after CMV antigen stimulation. The receptors come from a human donor in good health (CMV status not recorded). Some clones in this sample may be carry-over from other donors' samples.

This clonotype was detected only a few times. The chain employs TRBV6-5 and TRBJ2-1; the D gene is possibly TRBD1 (6 bases). Trimming took off 6 bases at V and 3 bases at J, with 24 bases between the two ends. CDR3 length: 18 amino acids. Germline V gives CDR1 MNHEY, CDR2 SVGAGI. The chain's CDR3 is CASSSSGTRRGFYNEQFF. In nucleotides, the CDR3 is TGTGCCAGCAGCTCCTCCGGGACAAGAAGGGGGTTCTACAATGAGCAGTTCTTC.

This clonotype has a handful of counts. V usage is TRBV4-2 and J usage is TRBJ2-4; 9 bases are shared with TRBD2. V shed 4 bases and J 7 bases; nucleotides not matched to a gene: 11. Germline CDR1 and CDR2: LGHNA and YNFKEQ. CDR3 length: 16 residues. The chain's CDR3 is CASSPKAQRGENIQYF. CDR3 DNA: TGTGCCAGCAGCCCGAAGGCCCAGCGGGGGGAGAACATTCAGTACTTC.

A few counts support this clonotype. The chain uses TRBV27 and TRBJ1-1; D gene unclear. The V gene lost 0 bases and the J gene lost 4 bases, with 6 bases spanning the gap. The germline gives CDR1 MNHEY, CDR2 SMNVEV (reference sequence). The CDR3 is made up of 13 amino acids. This CDR3 is CASSLSSPTEAFF. DNA of the CDR3: TGTGCCAGCAGTTTATCGTCCCCCACTGAAGCTTTCTTT.

This clonotype was seen only a few times. The chain links TRBV4-1 to TRBJ2-1; 8 bases are a match to TRBD2. The CDR3 length is 16 residues. Trimming took 0 bases from V and 4 from J; bases not matched to a gene: 5. The V gene's germline CDR1 is MGHRA and CDR2 YSYEKL. The CDR3 here is CASSQDALADYNEQFF. The CDR3 DNA reads as TGCGCCAGCAGCCAAGATGCACTAGCGGATTACAATGAGCAGTTCTTC.

This sequence joins TRBV7-6 and TRBJ1-1; D not certain. V lost 6 bases, J lost 0 bases, and 11 bases lay in between. The germline V gene encodes CDR1 SGHVS and CDR2 FNYEAQ. The CDR3 has 14 residues. This chain's CDR3 is CASSTLTMNTEAFF. CDR3 bases: TGTGCCAGCAGTACGTTGACCATGAACACTGAAGCTTTCTTT.